This passage covers 10 T cell receptor beta chains from one sample sequenced in a study of ipilimumab plus nivolumab after autologous stem cell transplantation. Produced via immunoSEQ multiplex PCR; TCRdb's table is partial and in-frame only. The sample holds 700 to 750 clones; approximately 77% are singletons and the top ten take about two fifths. The sample was PBMCs, taken in a trial of ipilimumab plus nivolumab as post-transplant consolidation. All receptors come from a male donor with multiple myeloma.

The chain recombines TRBV5-4 with TRBJ2-4, with TRBD1 matching over 7 bases. Germline assignment: CDR1 SGHNT and CDR2 YYREEE (reference sequence). V shed 2 bases and J 7 bases; nucleotides not matched to a gene: 15. The CDR3 consists of 17 residues. The DNA of the CDR3 is TGTGCCAGCAGCTTTTTAACGGCCAAGACAGGGAGCAACATTCAGTACTTC. The encoded protein is CASSFLTAKTGSNIQYF.

This clone was observed once. The chain uses TRBV30 and TRBJ2-7; D is perhaps TRBD1 or TRBD2 (5 bases each). Trimming removed 3 bases from V and 0 bases from J, with 15 bases in between. CDR3 length equals 15 residues. Germline-derived CDR1 and CDR2 are GTSNPN and SVGIG (reference sequence). This CDR3 reads CAWSEGRLSSYEQYF. For the CDR3, the DNA is TGTGCCTGGAGCGAGGGACGGTTGAGCTCCTACGAGCAGTACTTC.

The genes are TRBV28 and TRBJ2-7; D may be TRBD2 (7 bases). Germline V gene lookup returns CDR1 MDHEN and CDR2 SYDVKM. Trimming took off 10 bases at V and 6 bases at J, with 22 bases between the two ends. This CDR3 comprises 14 residues. CDR3 sequence: CATEGGGGEIEQYF. CDR3 in DNA: TGTGCCACGGAAGGGGGTGGGGGGGAAATCGAGCAGTACTTC.

V and J are TRBV7-9 and TRBJ1-1; D not resolved. V was pared by 4 bases and J by 0 bases, with 15 bases between. The germline gives CDR1 SEHNR, CDR2 FQNEAQ (reference sequence). The CDR3 is 16 residues long. DNA for the CDR3: TGTGCCAGCAGCTCGCAGCACGGAGCCTTGAACACTGAAGCTTTCTTT. Protein sequence: CASSSQHGALNTEAFF.

This clone has a single count. The chain uses TRBV19 and TRBJ1-5; D is unresolved. In germline, CDR1 is LNHDA, CDR2 SQIVND (reference sequence). V shed 5 bases and J shed 1 base, with 3 bases lying between them. This CDR3 contains 12 residues. The CDR3, as DNA: TGTGCCAGTAGTTGGAGCAATCAGCCCCAGCATTTT. Translating gives CASSWSNQPQHF.

V and J are TRBV11-3 and TRBJ2-2; D is possibly TRBD2 (6 bases). Trimming cost V 1 base and J 3 bases, with 6 bases left between them. Germline values: CDR1 SGHNT, CDR2 YENEEA. This CDR3 has 14 residues. The CDR3 is CASSLAGDTGELFF. The CDR3 DNA reads as TGTGCCAGCAGCTTAGCGGGAGACACCGGGGAGCTGTTTTTT.

The rearrangement links TRBV5-1 to TRBJ2-3; D gene uncertain. This CDR3 is 13 amino acids long. The germline CDR1 and CDR2 sequences are SGHRS and YFSETQ. With 4 bases removed from V and 4 bases from J, the gap between germline ends came to 10 bases. CDR3 amino acids: CASSPVSPDTQYF. The CDR3 DNA reads TGCGCCAGCAGCCCCGTTTCCCCAGATACGCAGTATTTT.

The genes are TRBV11-3 and TRBJ2-1; 10 bases agree with TRBD2. The CDR3 has 15 residues. The V and J ends lost 3 bases and 9 bases, in that order; junction bases with no gene match: 8. Germline CDR1 reads SGHNT; CDR2 reads YENEEA. The CDR3 loop is CASSFGLAGAGEQFF. Here the CDR3 DNA reads TGTGCCAGCAGCTTTGGTCTAGCGGGAGCCGGTGAGCAGTTCTTC.

Comment on this clone: A read error is the likely source, as a far larger clone sits one nucleotide away. This chain connects TRBV5-3 to TRBJ1-2; weak D call: TRBD1 (5 bases). TRBV5-3 has ORF status, its function being uncertain. The CDR3 loop spans 13 amino acids. V was cut by 8 bases and J by 5 bases, with 16 bases left in between. CDR3 amino acids: CASSPGGEYGYTF. CDR3 nucleotide sequence: TGTGCCAGCAGCCCAGGAGGGGAGTATGGCTACACCTTC.

The table lists this clone with a few counts. V usage is TRBV25-1 and J usage is TRBJ2-1; TRBD1 matches 8 bases. Germline V lookup: CDR1 MGHDK, CDR2 SYGVNS. This CDR3 is built from 17 residues. V dropped 3 bases and J dropped 9; count of bases not matched to a gene: 16. CDR3 region: CASSDILSPGGESEQFF. In nucleotides, the CDR3 is TGTGCCAGCAGTGATATTCTAAGTCCAGGGGGCGAATCTGAGCAGTTCTTC.